This TCR beta chain was profiled in a study of cytomegalovirus exposure and HLA in healthy donors. Study conclusions and caveats: The tendency of first-cohort TCR clusters to co-occur in the approximately 120 validation repertoires was identified by a subsequent analysis. Using the classifier, cytomegalovirus status was reportedly diagnosed with high specificity and sensitivity. Cytomegalovirus association was listed for around 170 TCR beta chains.

The CDR3 is made up of 13 amino acids. Trimming pared 4 bases from V and 7 bases from J, leaving 14 bases between. CDR1 and CDR2 from the germline V gene are LNHDA and SQIVND (reference sequence). As regards this clone: Its antigen is as yet unknown.

The data were produced by immunoSEQ multiplex PCR, yet TCRdb's version contains in-frame clones alone and is incomplete. Among roughly 330,000 clones listed, roughly 87% were seen once. The sample comprised PBMCs. The receptor was derived from a woman under 40 in good health and CMV-seropositive. The J gene is TRBJ2-7, the V gene TRBV19; D assignment may be TRBD1 or TRBD2 (6 bases each). As DNA, the CDR3 is TGTGCCAGTAGTACCCTAAGGGGGGAAGAGCAGTACTTC. This gives the protein CASSTLRGEEQYF.